This T cell receptor beta chain originates from a study of shared clonotypes between healthy human individuals. An assay was performed, and its level was deep. Clones were sequenced by immunoSEQ multiplex PCR, and TCRdb holds only the in-frame ones, with some missing. This table holds about half a million clones, around 75% found once. This clone was picked up one time. Its antigen remains unknown. V lost 0 bases, J lost 4 bases, and 8 bases stayed unmatched. The CDR3 spans 16 residues. The germline CDR1 and CDR2 sequences are ENHRY and SYGVKD. General observations from the study: Deeper or shallower sequencing was expected to change how clonotypes are shared among donors. Researchers sampled blood only, noting tissue repertoires likely differ.

This chain joins TRBV10-3 and TRBJ1-2; 7 positions agree with TRBD1. This sequence originates from a woman aged 40-49 years in good health. Some clones in this sample may be carry-over from other donors' samples. Sequencing was carried out using PBMCs. In DNA form, the CDR3 reads TGTGCCATCAGTGAGTCAGTACAGGGGATGGGCTATGGCTACACCTTC. Amino acid sequence: CAISESVQGMGYGYTF.